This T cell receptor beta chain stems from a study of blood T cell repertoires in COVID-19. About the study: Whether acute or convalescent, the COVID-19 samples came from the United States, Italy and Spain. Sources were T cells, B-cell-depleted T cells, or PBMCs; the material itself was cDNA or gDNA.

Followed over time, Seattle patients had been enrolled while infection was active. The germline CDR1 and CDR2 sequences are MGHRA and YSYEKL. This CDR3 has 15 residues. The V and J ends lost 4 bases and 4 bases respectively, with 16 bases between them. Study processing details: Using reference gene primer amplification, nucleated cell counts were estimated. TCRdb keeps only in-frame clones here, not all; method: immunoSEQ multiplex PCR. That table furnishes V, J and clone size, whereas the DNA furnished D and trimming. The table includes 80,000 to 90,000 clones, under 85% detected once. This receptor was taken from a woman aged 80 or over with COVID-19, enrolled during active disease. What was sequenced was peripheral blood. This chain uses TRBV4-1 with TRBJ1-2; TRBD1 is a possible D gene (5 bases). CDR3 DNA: TGCGCCAGCAGCCTCCAAGAGACAGCGAGCTATGGCTACACCTTC. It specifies CASSLQETASYGYTF.